A selection of T cell receptor beta chains follows, all from one sample in a study of T-cell reconstitution after alpha-beta-depleted transplantation in children. From the PCR reads, TCRdb called clonotypes with MiXCR, one entry per CDR3 protein. Among about 600,000 distinct CDR3 sequences, roughly 13% were seen once, and the ten largest hold roughly 2.3%. The sequences come from PBMCs, mostly from graft donor cells, collected 360 days after TCRalphabeta/CD19-depleted stem cell transplant. Source of these receptors: a male patient younger than 18 who had a stem cell transplant for acute myeloid leukemia, so the T cells may come from the graft donor. CDR3s include the opening cysteine and the closing phenylalanine or tryptophan. The D gene is left open where the match is weak. Clone sizes are given selectively: once, few, many, or a class where the clone is expanded.

TRBJ2-1 - TRBV11-2 few CASSQTRGTYNEQFF TGTGCCAGCAGCCAGACTCGGGGGACCTACAATGAGCAGTTCTTC
TRBJ1-1 TRBD1 TRBV29-1 few CSVRTGMNTEAFF TGCAGCGTAAGGACAGGCATGAACACTGAAGCTTTCTTT
TRBJ2-1 - TRBV28 few CASSPRGGRLADYNEQFF TGTGCCAGCAGTCCCAGAGGGGGCAGGCTAGCGGACTACAATGAGCAGTTCTTC
TRBJ2-1 TRBD2 TRBV5-5 - CASSPTGTSFGEQFF TGTGCCAGCAGCCCGACCGGGACTAGTTTTGGGGAGCAGTTCTTC
TRBJ2-5 TRBD2 TRBV7-2 few CASRISAGGETQYF TGTGCCAGCAGAATTAGCGCGGGAGGAGAGACCCAGTACTTC
TRBJ2-7 TRBD1 TRBV20-1 - CSARDARGQGAGEQYF TGCAGTGCTAGAGATGCAAGGGGACAGGGGGCCGGAGAGCAGTACTTC
TRBJ2-7 - TRBV7-2 - CASSLALLAPHEQYF TGTGCCAGCAGCTTAGCGCTTCTAGCACCCCACGAGCAGTACTTC
TRBJ2-7 - TRBV4-2 - CASSPNAYEQYF TGTGCCAGCAGCCCCAACGCCTACGAGCAGTACTTC
TRBJ2-6 TRBD1 TRBV7-9 many CASSDRGSGANVLTF TGTGCCAGCAGCGACAGGGGCTCTGGGGCCAACGTCCTGACTTTC
TRBJ2-7 - TRBV21-1 few CASSKEIHTREQYF TGTGCCAGCAGCAAAGAAATCCATACGAGAGAGCAGTACTTC
TRBJ2-7 - TRBV20-1 many CSARASDGGLYEQYF TGCAGTGCTAGAGCTTCAGATGGGGGGCTATACGAGCAGTACTTC
TRBJ2-3 TRBD2 TRBV5-1 few CASSFGREGTDTQYF TGCGCCAGCAGCTTCGGGCGGGAGGGCACAGATACGCAGTATTTT
TRBJ2-2 - TRBV7-2 - CLDTPSIGELFF TGCCTAGATACCCCTTCAATCGGGGAGCTGTTTTTT
TRBJ2-5 TRBD2 TRBV7-8 many CASSLATGGAGETQYF TGTGCCAGCAGCTTAGCCACCGGGGGGGCAGGGGAGACCCAGTACTTC
TRBJ2-2 TRBD1 TRBV7-2 - CASSTTGRTGELFF TGTGCCAGCAGCACGACAGGGCGCACCGGGGAGCTGTTTTTT
TRBJ2-7 TRBD2 TRBV7-2 - CASSLWTSGSSEQYF TGTGCCAGCAGCTTATGGACTAGCGGGAGTTCCGAGCAGTACTTC
TRBJ1-6 - TRBV9 - CASSAHGTVYNSPLHF TGTGCCAGCAGCGCTCACGGGACGGTTTATAATTCACCCCTCCACTTT
TRBJ2-5 - TRBV29-1 - CSVLAGARQETQYF TGCAGCGTTCTGGCAGGGGCTAGGCAAGAGACCCAGTACTTC
TRBJ2-7 - TRBV28 many CASSAGMIHYEQYF TGTGCCAGCAGTGCAGGTATGATACACTACGAGCAGTACTTC
TRBJ2-1 - TRBV2 few CASSEEQVSYNEQFF TGTGCCAGCAGTGAGGAACAGGTCTCCTACAATGAGCAGTTCTTC
TRBJ2-5 TRBD2 TRBV4-2 - CASSQDSGLAGGPSETQYF TGTGCCAGCAGCCAAGATTCGGGACTAGCGGGAGGGCCCTCAGAGACCCAGTACTTC
TRBJ1-6 - TRBV5-1 - CASSSYPGSSYNSPLHF TGCGCCAGCAGCTCCTATCCAGGGAGCTCCTATAATTCACCCCTCCACTTT
TRBJ2-7 TRBD2 TRBV20-1 few CSARPYTSGREHEQYF TGCAGTGCTAGACCCTATACTAGCGGGAGGGAACACGAGCAGTACTTC
TRBJ2-1 TRBD2 TRBV24-1 many CATSDLVSSGINEQFF TGTGCCACCAGTGATTTAGTGTCTAGCGGGATCAATGAGCAGTTCTTC
TRBJ1-5 - TRBV5-1 - CASSLSWGSNQPQHF TGCGCCAGCAGCTTGTCCTGGGGTAGCAATCAGCCCCAGCATTTT
TRBJ2-6 - TRBV28 few CASSLLGGANVLTF TGTGCCAGCAGTTTATTAGGGGGGGCCAACGTCCTGACTTTC
TRBJ2-7 TRBD2 TRBV5-1 - CASSGGLASASYEQYF TGCGCCAGCAGCGGGGGACTAGCGTCTGCGTCCTACGAGCAGTACTTC
TRBJ2-3 - TRBV28 - CASSSLGLLGTDTQYF TGTGCCAGCAGTTCACTAGGATTATTAGGCACAGATACGCAGTATTTT
TRBJ2-1 TRBD2 TRBV6-2/TRBV6-3 - CASSYARTSFNEKFF TGTGCCAGCAGTTACGCCAGGACTAGCTTCAATGAGAAGTTCTTC
TRBJ2-7 TRBD1 TRBV30 once CAWRNPGQGYEQYF TGTGCCTGGCGAAACCCGGGACAGGGTTACGAGCAGTACTTC
TRBJ1-2 TRBD1 TRBV4-3 - CASSQVPQDRDGYTF TGCGCCAGCAGCCAAGTCCCCCAGGACAGGGACGGCTACACCTTC
TRBJ2-2 TRBD2 TRBV5-1 - CASSLNLAGAPGELFF TGCGCCAGCAGCTTGAACCTAGCGGGAGCCCCCGGGGAGCTGTTTTTT
TRBJ2-7 TRBD2 TRBV29-1 few CSVREGSGRAGEQYF TGCAGCGTTCGTGAGGGCAGCGGGAGGGCGGGGGAGCAGTACTTC
TRBJ1-2 - TRBV7-9 - CASSGWRRGIRGYTF TGTGCCAGCAGCGGGTGGCGAAGGGGGATCCGGGGCTACACCTTC
TRBJ2-3 TRBD2 TRBV6-2/TRBV6-3 - CASTSYSGIAGHSTDTQYF TGTGCCAGCACTAGTTATAGCGGCATAGCGGGACACTCCACAGATACGCAGTATTTT
TRBJ2-3 - TRBV20-1 few CSASVAPITDTQYF TGCAGTGCTAGCGTGGCTCCGATCACAGATACGCAGTATTTT
TRBJ2-7 TRBD1 TRBV2 many CASSGAGGWYEQYF TGTGCCAGCAGTGGGGCAGGGGGTTGGTACGAGCAGTACTTC
TRBJ2-7 - TRBV28 once CASRYRVEKFWTSEQYF TGTGCCAGCAGATACAGGGTTGAAAAGTTTTGGACAAGCGAGCAGTACTTC
TRBJ2-2 - TRBV5-8 few CASSPEITGELFF TGTGCCAGCAGTCCCGAGATCACCGGGGAGCTGTTTTTT
TRBJ2-3 - TRBV7-2 - CASSLSGEIDTQYF TGTGCCAGCAGCTTAAGCGGAGAAATAGATACGCAGTATTTT
TRBJ2-1 TRBD1 TRBV9 - CASSVSGGYEQFF TGTGCCAGCAGCGTTTCAGGGGGCTATGAGCAGTTCTTC
TRBJ2-5 TRBD1 TRBV15 - CATSRHRTGQETQYF TGTGCCACCAGCAGGCACCGGACAGGCCAAGAGACCCAGTACTTC